Below are 8 T cell receptor beta chains sequenced from a single sample in a study of shared clonotypes between healthy human individuals. Profiled with immunoSEQ multiplex PCR; TCRdb holds only in-frame clones, not every one. This sample has about 1.1 million clones, with 75% to 85% found just once. Sequenced sample: memory CD4+ T cells from PBMCs. The subset is: CD45RA-negative fraction. These receptor sequences come from a man between 18 and 29 years old in good health. Some clones in this sample may be carry-over from other donors' samples.

The sample holds many counts of this clone. Other DNA sequences of this sample code for an identical CDR3. The rearrangement joins TRBV29-1 to TRBJ1-1; unclear D gene. The V end lost 6 bases, the J end lost 1 base, and 9 bases lay between the germline ends. The CDR3 loop spans 12 amino acids. Germline values: CDR1 SQVTM, CDR2 ANQGSEA. CDR3 in DNA: TGCAGCGTCAGTAGTGGGAACACTGAAGCTTTCTTT. It specifies CSVSSGNTEAFF.

Comments on this clone: The sample contains more than one DNA sequence encoding this CDR3. This CDR3 reads CASSPGLADEQYF. Here the CDR3 DNA reads TGTGCCAGCTCCCCCGGACTAGCGGACGAGCAGTACTTC. The chain couples TRBV18 to TRBJ2-7; 10 bases are shared with TRBD2. V shed 6 bases, J shed 5 bases, and the junction held 4 bases outside the gene matches. This CDR3 is 13 amino acids long. The germline V gene encodes CDR1 KGHSH and CDR2 LQKENI. Combining the CDR3 with reference TRBV18 and TRBJ2-7 gives the whole variable domain NAGVMQNPRHLVRRRGQEARLRCSPMKGHSHVYWYRQLPEEGLKFMVYLQKENIIDESGMPKERFSAEFPKEGPSILRIQQVVRGDSAAYFCASSPGLADEQYFGPGTRLTVT.

CDR3 bases: TGTGCCAGCAGCCAAGATAGTAGGTACGAAAAAAACATTCAGTACTTC. The encoded protein is CASSQDSRYEKNIQYF. V and J are TRBV4-2 and TRBJ2-4, with D uncertain. CDR3 length: 16 residues. The germline V and J ends were trimmed by 0 bases and 4 bases, with 13 bases remaining between them. Germline V gene data show CDR1 as LGHNA and CDR2 as YNFKEQ.

The chain has TRBV18 and TRBJ2-2, with 7 bases lining up with TRBD2. Germline CDR1 is KGHSH and CDR2 is LQKENI. The CDR3 consists of 18 residues. V was clipped by 4 bases and J by 4 bases; unmatched bases: 15. The CDR3 DNA follows: TGTGCCAGCTCACTTATGACTATGCGGGAGTCGGGCACCGGGGAGCTGTTTTTT. Translating gives CASSLMTMRESGTGELFF.

V is TRBV5-8 and J is TRBJ2-7; maybe TRBD1 (6 bases). Looked up from germline, CDR1 is SGHTS and CDR2 is YDEGEE. This CDR3 has 15 residues. The V gene lost 0 bases and the J gene lost 6 bases, with 16 bases spanning the gap. The DNA of the CDR3 is TGTGCCAGCAGCTTGGGGGGGCGCGGCGCAGGCGAGCAGTACTTC. Encoded protein: CASSLGGRGAGEQYF.

V usage is TRBV18 and J usage is TRBJ2-3, with 11 bases matching TRBD2. V dropped 6 bases and J dropped 3; count of bases not matched to a gene: 8. CDR3 length: 16 amino acids. The V gene's germline CDR1 is KGHSH and CDR2 LQKENI. The CDR3 spells CASSRRASGRTDTQYF. CDR3 sequence (DNA): TGTGCCAGCTCCCGAAGGGCTAGCGGGAGGACAGATACGCAGTATTTT.

The chain combines TRBV11-2 with TRBJ1-4; 8 nucleotides match TRBD1. The CDR3 has 14 amino acids. V shed 4 bases and J 7 bases; nucleotides not matched to a gene: 5. Germline V gene lookup returns CDR1 SGHAT and CDR2 FQNNGV. The CDR3 nucleotides read TGTGCCAGCAGCTCCTGGACAGGGAGTGAAAAACTGTTTTTT. It codes for CASSSWTGSEKLFF.

This clone appeared a few times. The V and J genes are TRBV29-1 and TRBJ1-5; D gene ambiguous. Trimming pared 2 bases from V and 2 bases from J, leaving 7 bases between. CDR3 size: 13 residues. The V gene's germline CDR1 is SQVTM and CDR2 ANQGSEA. The DNA of the CDR3 is TGCAGCGTTGAAACGGACGGCAATCAGCCCCAGCATTTT. Translating it yields CSVETDGNQPQHF.